Shown below are 29 T cell receptor beta chains from a single sample sequenced in a study of T-cell reconstitution after alpha-beta-depleted transplantation in children. A library of TCRbeta sequences, prepared with unique molecular identifiers, was generated. Using its own MiXCR run on the PCR reads, TCRdb lists one record per CDR3 protein. The data contain more than 85,000 distinct CDR3 sequences, around 7.8% of them singletons. This material consisted of PBMCs, taken before TCRalphabeta/CD19-depleted stem cell transplant. Source of these receptors: a boy between 2 and 10 years old with acute lymphoblastic leukemia, due to receive a stem cell transplant.

By sample fraction, this clonotype is medium-sized (0.01 to 0.1%). The V call is TRBV5-1, the J call TRBJ1-2, with TRBD1 as a possible D gene (6 bases). Germline V gene data show CDR1 as SGHRS and CDR2 as YFSETQ. Trimming shortened V by 5 bases and J by 6 bases, and 23 bases separated the two germline ends. This CDR3 contains 16 residues. In DNA form, the CDR3 reads TGCGCCAGCAGTAGCCAGGTCTCCGGGACACCAAATGGCTACACCTTC. Translation: CASSSQVSGTPNGYTF.

Many counts were recorded for this clonotype. The chain links TRBV4-1 to TRBJ1-2; 9 positions match TRBD1. Trimming at V came to 0 bases and at J to 4 bases, leaving 0 bases not matched to a gene. Per germline, CDR1 MGHRA and CDR2 YSYEKL. CDR3 size: 14 residues. CDR3 DNA sequence: TGCGCCAGCAGCCAAGAACAGGGGGCCTATGGCTACACCTTC. Translated, it gives CASSQEQGAYGYTF.

The V call is TRBV2, the J call TRBJ2-2; a weak D match, TRBD1 (6 bases). CDR3 size: 15 residues. Germline assignment: CDR1 SNHLY and CDR2 FYNNEI. V was cut by 5 bases and J by 2 bases, with 12 bases left in between. CDR3 DNA: TGTGCCAGCAGTACCGGACAGATTAACACCGGGGAGCTGTTTTTT. This translates into CASSTGQINTGELFF. Full variable domain (outside the CDR3, taken from reference TRBV2 and TRBJ2-2): EPEVTQTPSHQVTQMGQEVILRCVPISNHLYFYWYRQILGQKVEFLVSFYNNEISEKSEIFDDQFSVERPDGSNFTLKIRSTKLEDSAMYFCASSTGQINTGELFFGEGSRLTVL.

The V gene is TRBV28, the J gene TRBJ2-3; D might be TRBD2 (7 bases). The germline CDR1 and CDR2 sequences are MDHEN and SYDVKM. This CDR3 is 16 amino acids long. Trimming stripped 5 bases from V and 1 base from J, with 16 bases between. This chain's CDR3 is CASSRLGGVGTDTQYF. Here the CDR3 DNA reads TGTGCCAGCAGTCGCTTAGGGGGGGTGGGCACAGATACGCAGTATTTT. Variable domain in full (rest from reference TRBV28 and TRBJ2-3): DVKVTQSSRYLVKRTGEKVFLECVQDMDHENMFWYRQDPGLGLRLIYFSYDVKMKEKGDIPEGYSVSREKKERFSLILESASTNQTSMYLCASSRLGGVGTDTQYFGPGTRLTVL.

The rearrangement links TRBV6-4 to TRBJ2-1, with 8 bases fitting TRBD2. Unmatched junction bases numbered 11, after V lost 0 bases and J lost 4 bases. The CDR3 extends over 18 amino acids. Germline V lookup: CDR1 MRHNA, CDR2 SNTAGT. The CDR3 region is CASSDSRLGRGAYNEQFF. The CDR3 bases are TGTGCCAGCAGTGACTCCCGCTTGGGGCGGGGGGCTTACAATGAGCAGTTCTTC.

Many counts were recorded for this clonotype. The rearrangement joins TRBV5-1 to TRBJ2-3; D call uncertain. Germline values: CDR1 SGHRS, CDR2 YFSETQ. The CDR3 consists of 16 residues. Trimming cost V 0 bases and J 5 bases, with 16 bases left between them. CDR3 sequence: CASSLVPTERGDTQYF. The CDR3 nucleotides read TGCGCCAGCAGCTTGGTCCCGACGGAGCGAGGAGATACGCAGTATTTT.

This clonotype was counted only a few times. This sequence joins TRBV15 and TRBJ1-4; D is unclear. This CDR3 region has 12 residues. From germline, CDR1 is LNHNV and CDR2 YYDKDF (reference sequence). The V end lost 1 base, the J end lost 7 bases, and 4 bases lay between the germline ends. The CDR3 sequence: CATSRAGEKLFF. CDR3 sequence (DNA): TGTGCCACCAGCAGAGCCGGTGAAAAACTGTTTTTT.

This clonotype was observed a few times. The CDR3 nucleotides are TGTGCCAGCAGCCAGCCGGGGGACAGGGGGATCCGATACCAAGAGACCCAGTACTTC. Translated, it gives CASSQPGDRGIRYQETQYF. The V and J genes are TRBV3-1 and TRBJ2-5, with 11 bases matching TRBD1. CDR1 and CDR2 from the germline V gene are LGHDT and YNNKEL (reference sequence). V was clipped by 3 bases and J by 0 bases; unmatched bases: 12. This CDR3 has 19 amino acids.

This clonotype was seen many times. The chain carries TRBV5-1 and TRBJ2-5; 8 bases match TRBD1. The CDR3 runs 14 residues. Germline CDR1 is SGHRS and CDR2 is YFSETQ. Losses at the gene ends were 3 bases for V and 4 bases for J; bases not matched to a gene: 5. The CDR3 coding sequence is TGCGCCAGCAGCTACCGCAGGGGGCCAGAGACCCAGTACTTC. It yields the protein CASSYRRGPETQYF.

The sample holds a few counts of this clonotype. The CDR3 DNA reads as TGTGCCAGCAGCCAAGTCAGGAGCTCCTACAATGAGCAGTTCTTC. Protein: CASSQVRSSYNEQFF. The genes are TRBV3-1 and TRBJ2-1, with D uncertain. The V gene's germline CDR1 is LGHDT and CDR2 YNNKEL (reference sequence). V dropped 1 base and J dropped 0 bases, with 7 bases sitting between them. This CDR3 comprises 15 residues.

Written as DNA, the CDR3 is TGTGCCAGCAGCTTGGGAGAGCCGACTGAAGCTTTCTTT. This sequence encodes CASSLGEPTEAFF. This chain uses TRBV5-5 with TRBJ1-1; D gene ambiguous. Trimming left V 0 bases short and J 5 bases short, with 8 bases between. Germline V gene sequence: CDR1 SGHKS, CDR2 YYEKEE (reference sequence). This CDR3 has 13 residues.

This rearrangement joins TRBV20-1 to TRBJ2-1; no definite D call. Deletions cut 4 bases from V and 4 bases from J, with 14 bases between. This CDR3 is built from 14 residues. Per the germline V gene, CDR1 is DFQATT and CDR2 is SNEGSKA (reference sequence). The CDR3 coding sequence is TGCAGTGCTACTCCGGTGGGTATATACAATGAGCAGTTCTTC. Amino acid sequence: CSATPVGIYNEQFF.

This clonotype occurred many times. The chain uses TRBV5-6 and TRBJ1-1; D unresolved. The CDR3 contains 18 residues. Germline-derived CDR1 and CDR2 are SGHDT and YYEEEE. Trimming cost V 3 bases and J 0 bases, with 21 bases left between them. The CDR3 is CASSSLVETGDMNTEAFF. CDR3 DNA: TGTGCCAGCAGCTCTCTTGTCGAGACGGGTGACATGAACACTGAAGCTTTCTTT.

At least ten counts were recorded for this clonotype. In nucleotides, the CDR3 is TGCAGTGCTCGAAAGCGGGGGGATCCCTACGAGCAGTACTTC. Translation: CSARKRGDPYEQYF. The V and J genes are TRBV20-1 and TRBJ2-7, with 9 bases fitting TRBD2. Per the germline V gene, CDR1 is DFQATT and CDR2 is SNEGSKA (reference sequence). The CDR3 consists of 14 residues. After removal of 5 bases from V and 2 bases from J, the junction contained 7 bases not matched to a gene.

The chain recombines TRBV5-1 with TRBJ2-2, with D perhaps matching TRBD1 (6 bases). V lost 2 bases and J lost 4, with 9 bases in between. Germline values: CDR1 SGHRS, CDR2 YFSETQ. The CDR3 is 14 residues long. The CDR3 nucleotides are TGCGCCAGCAGCTTAGACAGGCCCACCGGGGAGCTGTTTTTT. Translation gives CASSLDRPTGELFF.

This clonotype was seen a few times. The chain uses TRBV5-6 and TRBJ2-3; D possibly corresponds to TRBD2 (6 bases). The CDR3 totals 16 residues. Germline V gene lookup returns CDR1 SGHDT and CDR2 YYEEEE. V lost 3 bases and J lost 8, with 22 bases in between. CDR3 protein: CASSSQGGAVRVTQYF. For the CDR3, the DNA is TGTGCCAGCAGCTCCCAAGGAGGGGCGGTTCGGGTTACGCAGTATTTT.

The table lists this clonotype with many counts. The rearrangement links TRBV11-2 to TRBJ2-1; D may be TRBD1 or TRBD2 (5 bases each). The ends were cut back, 3 bases at V and 4 bases at J, with 13 bases in the middle. CDR3 length equals 15 residues. CDR1 SGHAT and CDR2 FQNNGV come from the germline V gene. CDR3 sequence: CASSFTGTYYNEQFF. The DNA for the CDR3 is TGTGCCAGCAGCTTTACCGGGACCTATTACAATGAGCAGTTCTTC. Drawing the rest from reference TRBV11-2 and TRBJ2-1, the complete variable domain is EAGVAQSPRYKIIEKRQSVAFWCNPISGHATLYWYQQILGQGPKLLIQFQNNGVVDDSQLPKDRFSAERLKGVDSTLKIQPAKLEDSAVYLCASSFTGTYYNEQFFGPGTRLTVL.

The V gene is TRBV3-1, the J gene TRBJ1-5, with D possibly being TRBD1 (5 bases). CDR1 LGHDT and CDR2 YNNKEL come from the germline V gene (reference sequence). This CDR3 region has 14 residues. Trimming cost V 7 bases and J 1 base, with 11 bases left between them. In DNA form, the CDR3 reads TGTGCCAGCACCCAGGCAGGGAGCAATCAGCCCCAGCATTTT. This codes for CASTQAGSNQPQHF.

V gene TRBV6-5 combines with J gene TRBJ2-2; maybe TRBD2 (5 bases). Germline CDR1 and CDR2: MNHEY and SVGAGI. CDR3 length equals 14 residues. V was cut by 3 bases and J by 1 base, with 6 bases left in between. CDR3 sequence: CASSYGLNTGELFF. The CDR3, as DNA: TGTGCCAGCAGTTATGGACTGAACACCGGGGAGCTGTTTTTT.

This clonotype came up a few times. V and J are TRBV19 and TRBJ1-2, with TRBD1 matching over 7 bases. Germline V gene lookup returns CDR1 LNHDA and CDR2 SQIVND (reference sequence). This CDR3 is built from 15 residues. V was clipped by 6 bases and J by 0 bases; unmatched bases: 7. The CDR3 coding sequence is TGTGCCAGTAGCCATGGGACAGCACCTAACTATGGCTACACCTTC. Translating it yields CASSHGTAPNYGYTF.

This clonotype appeared a few times. The J gene is TRBJ2-5, the V gene TRBV7-2; 11 bases line up with TRBD2. CDR1 is SGHTA and CDR2 is FQGNSA in the germline V gene. Unmatched junction bases numbered 6, after V lost 1 base and J lost 5 bases. The CDR3 length is 16 residues. CDR3 bases: TGTGCCAGCAGCTTAGAGGTAGCGGGGGGGGAGGAGACCCAGTACTTC. Its protein product is CASSLEVAGGEETQYF.

This clonotype was seen repeatedly, ten times or more. V usage is TRBV2 and J usage is TRBJ2-1; perhaps TRBD2 as D (6 bases). CDR3 length equals 12 residues. Looked up from germline, CDR1 is SNHLY and CDR2 is FYNNEI. The germline V and J ends were trimmed by 11 bases and 8 bases, with 16 bases remaining between them. The CDR3 DNA reads TGTGCCCAAGGAGGGGACTGGGATGAGCAGTTCTTC. Translation: CAQGGDWDEQFF.

This clonotype was detected ten times or more. The chain carries TRBV9 and TRBJ2-2; D is possibly TRBD1 (6 bases). The CDR3 spans 15 residues. Germline CDR1 SGDLS, CDR2 YYNGEE. V dropped 0 bases and J dropped 6 bases, with 12 bases sitting between them. CDR3 loop: CASSVEGTWPGELFF. DNA of the CDR3: TGTGCCAGCAGCGTAGAGGGGACATGGCCCGGGGAGCTGTTTTTT.

This clonotype was counted only a few times. The V call is TRBV20-1, the J call TRBJ2-4, with TRBD2 identical over 7 bases. The CDR3 covers 14 residues. Per the germline V gene, CDR1 is DFQATT and CDR2 is SNEGSKA (reference sequence). Germline trimming cut 5 bases from V and 0 bases from J; bases unmatched to any gene: 4. The DNA for the CDR3 is TGCAGTGCTCGGGACTACCAAGCCAAAAACATTCAGTACTTC. Its protein product is CSARDYQAKNIQYF.

This clonotype came up many times. The gene calls are TRBV27 and TRBJ2-3; D gene unclear. CDR3 length equals 13 residues. Looked up from germline, CDR1 is MNHEY and CDR2 is SMNVEV (reference sequence). Trimming cost V 5 bases and J 1 base, with 7 bases left between them. The CDR3 loop is CASSGIGTDTQYF. The CDR3 DNA follows: TGTGCCAGCAGTGGCATAGGCACAGATACGCAGTATTTT.

This clonotype was seen ten or more times. V usage is TRBV10-3 and J usage is TRBJ1-2; the match to TRBD1 covers 9 bases. J gave up 3 bases and V 6 bases, and 8 bases lay outside the gene matches. The CDR3 loop spans 15 amino acids. Per germline, CDR1 ENHRY and CDR2 SYGVKD. In nucleotides, the CDR3 is TGTGCCATCAGCCGGGACAGGGTTAGTGACTATGGCTACACCTTC. As protein: CAISRDRVSDYGYTF.

This clonotype was recorded a few times. J is TRBJ2-1 and V is TRBV5-8; weak D call: TRBD1 (5 bases). This CDR3 has 17 amino acids. Germline CDR1 SGHTS, CDR2 YDEGEE. V lost 1 base and J 1 base, leaving 15 bases between the germline ends. This CDR3 is CASSLSQGLGSYNEQFF. DNA for the CDR3: TGTGCCAGCAGCTTGTCTCAGGGTTTGGGTTCCTACAATGAGCAGTTCTTC.

This clonotype was counted many times. The CDR3 nucleotides are TGCGCCAGCAGCTTCATAGCGGGGGCTATAAATGAGCAGTTCTTC. Amino acids: CASSFIAGAINEQFF. This sequence joins TRBV5-1 and TRBJ2-1; 9 positions agree with TRBD2. CDR1 is SGHRS and CDR2 is YFSETQ in the germline V gene. Trimming cost V 2 bases and J 7 bases; bases outside gene matches: 7. The CDR3 is made up of 15 amino acids.

V gene TRBV27 combines with J gene TRBJ2-3; D is ambiguous. Germline loops: CDR1 MNHEY, CDR2 SMNVEV (reference sequence). This CDR3 has 15 amino acids. Between the trimmed V and J ends, which lost 3 bases and 2 bases, there was a span of 12 bases. The CDR3 is CASSLSGRNTDTQYF. In nucleotides, the CDR3 is TGTGCCAGCAGTTTGTCCGGACGAAACACAGATACGCAGTATTTT.